The text below deals with one TCR beta chain. Its antigen is not identified. This sample was included in a study of metastatic and nonmetastatic thyroid tumors. Background on the study: Malignant and benign thyroid patients had repertoires compared in peripheral blood and tumor or nodule tissue.

TCRdb used MiXCR to call clones anew from the PCR reads. The sample has about 10,000 clones, roughly 31% seen once. Whole-study findings and limits: Significantly greater TCR beta diversity was reportedly found in malignant thyroid tumors than in benign nodules (in blood and tumor).

Nobody among the patients had been given any treatment before thyroid surgery. V was pared by 2 bases and J by 5 bases, with 9 bases between. CDR3 size: 13 residues. V usage is TRBV12-3 or TRBV12-4 and J usage is TRBJ1-1; D is unclear. This clonotype was obtained from a female donor with papillary thyroid cancer or a benign thyroid nodule (not recorded which). Some clones in this sample may be carry-over from other donors' samples. The sequenced material came from adjacent normal tissue. In DNA form, the CDR3 reads TGTGCCAGCAGTTTATATGAGGGTACTGAAGCTTTCTTT. Encoded protein: CASSLYEGTEAFF.